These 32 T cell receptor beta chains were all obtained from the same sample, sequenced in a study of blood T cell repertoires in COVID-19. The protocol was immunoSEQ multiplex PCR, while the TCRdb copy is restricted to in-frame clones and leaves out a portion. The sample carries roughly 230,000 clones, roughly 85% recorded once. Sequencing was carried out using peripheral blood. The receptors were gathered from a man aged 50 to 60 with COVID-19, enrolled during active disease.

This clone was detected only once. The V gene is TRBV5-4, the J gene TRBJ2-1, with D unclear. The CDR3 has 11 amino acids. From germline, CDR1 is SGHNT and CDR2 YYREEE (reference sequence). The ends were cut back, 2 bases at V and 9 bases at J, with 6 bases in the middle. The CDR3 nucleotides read TGTGCCAGCAGCTTAGAGGCTGAGCAGTTCTTC. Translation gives CASSLEAEQFF.

The CDR3 sequence: CASSVYVLEDTGELFF. Written as DNA, the CDR3 is TGTGCCAGCAGCGTCTATGTTCTAGAGGACACCGGGGAGCTGTTTTTT. This chain joins TRBV7-9 and TRBJ2-2, with D unclear. The V and J ends lost 5 bases and 3 bases respectively, with 16 bases between them. Per the germline V gene, CDR1 is SEHNR and CDR2 is FQNEAQ (reference sequence). This CDR3 is built from 16 residues.

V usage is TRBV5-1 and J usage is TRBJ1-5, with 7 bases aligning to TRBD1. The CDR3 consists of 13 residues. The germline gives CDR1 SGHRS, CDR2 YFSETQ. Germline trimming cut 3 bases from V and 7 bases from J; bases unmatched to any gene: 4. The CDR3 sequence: CASSSDREQPQHF. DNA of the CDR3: TGCGCCAGCAGCTCCGACAGGGAACAGCCCCAGCATTTT.

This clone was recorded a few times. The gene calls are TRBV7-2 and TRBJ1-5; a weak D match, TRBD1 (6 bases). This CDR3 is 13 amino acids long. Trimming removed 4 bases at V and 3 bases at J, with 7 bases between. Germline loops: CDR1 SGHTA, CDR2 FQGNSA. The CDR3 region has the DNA TGTGCCAGCAGCTGGACAGTCAATCAGCCCCAGCATTTT. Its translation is CASSWTVNQPQHF.

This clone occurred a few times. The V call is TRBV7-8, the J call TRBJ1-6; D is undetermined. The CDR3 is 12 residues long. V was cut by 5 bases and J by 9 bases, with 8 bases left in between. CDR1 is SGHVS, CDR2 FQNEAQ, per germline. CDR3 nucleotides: TGTGCCAGCAGCCTTTCCGGTTCACCCCTCCACTTT. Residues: CASSLSGSPLHF. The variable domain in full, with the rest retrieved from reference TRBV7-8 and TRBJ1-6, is GAGVSQSPRYKVAKRGQDVALRCDPISGHVSLFWYQQALGQGPEFLTYFQNEAQLDKSGLPSDRFFAERPEGSVSTLKIQRTQQEDSAVYLCASSLSGSPLHFGNGTRLTVT.

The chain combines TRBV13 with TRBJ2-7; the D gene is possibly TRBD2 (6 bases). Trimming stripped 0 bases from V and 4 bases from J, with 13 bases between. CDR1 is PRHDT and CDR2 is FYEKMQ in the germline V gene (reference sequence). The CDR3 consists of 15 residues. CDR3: CASSLGGGGGYEQYF. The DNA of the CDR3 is TGTGCCAGCAGCTTAGGGGGAGGTGGGGGTTACGAGCAGTACTTC.

The CDR3 reads CASGGQVYGYTF. Here the CDR3 DNA reads TGTGCCAGCGGCGGACAGGTATATGGCTACACCTTC. V and J are TRBV6-5 and TRBJ1-2, with 7 positions matching TRBD1. Per germline, CDR1 MNHEY and CDR2 SVGAGI. V lost 8 bases and J lost 5; bases outside the gene matches: 5. The CDR3 runs 12 residues.

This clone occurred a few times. The DNA for the CDR3 is TGTGCCAGCAGCTTAGGACGGCAGGGGGCTGTTGATGAGCAGTTCTTC. Its protein is CASSLGRQGAVDEQFF. The chain combines TRBV7-9 with TRBJ2-1; 8 bases agree with TRBD1. J gave up 8 bases and V 1 base, and 10 bases lay outside the gene matches. CDR1 is SEHNR, CDR2 FQNEAQ, per germline (reference sequence). The CDR3 contains 16 residues.

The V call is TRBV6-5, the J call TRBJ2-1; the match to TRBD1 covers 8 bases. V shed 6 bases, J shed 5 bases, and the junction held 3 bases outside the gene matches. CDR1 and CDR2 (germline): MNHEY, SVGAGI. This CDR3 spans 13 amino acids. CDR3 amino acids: CASRRTGNNEQFF. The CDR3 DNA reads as TGTGCCAGCAGGAGGACAGGGAACAATGAGCAGTTCTTC.

The CDR3 DNA sequence: TGTGCCAGCAGCTTGGCCAACAGGTTGAACACTGAAGCTTTCTTT. This sequence encodes CASSLANRLNTEAFF. The chain is built from TRBV7-2 and TRBJ1-1; perhaps TRBD1 as D (5 bases). The V gene's germline CDR1 is SGHTA and CDR2 FQGNSA. This CDR3 spans 15 amino acids. V lost 3 bases and J 0 bases, leaving 11 bases between the germline ends. Variable domain in full (rest from reference TRBV7-2 and TRBJ1-1): GAGVSQSPSNKVTEKGKDVELRCDPISGHTALYWYRQSLGQGLEFLIYFQGNSAPDKSGLPSDRFSAERTGGSVSTLTIQRTQQEDSAVYLCASSLANRLNTEAFFGQGTRLTVV.

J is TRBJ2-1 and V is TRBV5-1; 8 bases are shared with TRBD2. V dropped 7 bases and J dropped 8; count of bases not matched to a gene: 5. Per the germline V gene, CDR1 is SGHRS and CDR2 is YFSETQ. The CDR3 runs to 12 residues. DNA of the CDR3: TGCGCCAGCCACGGGGGGGCCCATGAGCAGTTCTTC. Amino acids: CASHGGAHEQFF.

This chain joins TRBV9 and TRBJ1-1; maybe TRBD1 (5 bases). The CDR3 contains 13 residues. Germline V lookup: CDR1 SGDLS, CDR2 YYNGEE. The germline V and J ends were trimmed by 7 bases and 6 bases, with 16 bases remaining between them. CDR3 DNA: TGTGCCAGCGGACCAGGGTGGGTTTCTGAAGCTTTCTTT. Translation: CASGPGWVSEAFF.

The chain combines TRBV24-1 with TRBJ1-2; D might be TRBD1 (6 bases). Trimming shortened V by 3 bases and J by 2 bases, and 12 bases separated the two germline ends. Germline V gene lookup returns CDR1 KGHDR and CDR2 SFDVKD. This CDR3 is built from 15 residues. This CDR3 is CATSDRGQPNYGYTF. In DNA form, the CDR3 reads TGTGCCACCAGTGATCGCGGACAGCCCAACTATGGCTACACCTTC.

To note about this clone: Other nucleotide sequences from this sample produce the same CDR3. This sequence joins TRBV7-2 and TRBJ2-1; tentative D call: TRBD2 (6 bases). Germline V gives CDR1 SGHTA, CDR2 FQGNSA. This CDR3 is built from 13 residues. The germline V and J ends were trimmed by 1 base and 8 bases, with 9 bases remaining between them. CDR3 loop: CASSLVRDYEQFF. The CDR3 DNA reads TGTGCCAGCAGCTTAGTTAGGGACTATGAGCAGTTCTTC.

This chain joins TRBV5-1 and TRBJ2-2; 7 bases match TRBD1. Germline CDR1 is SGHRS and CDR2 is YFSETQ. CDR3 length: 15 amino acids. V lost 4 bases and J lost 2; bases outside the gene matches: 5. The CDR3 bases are TGCGCCAGCAGCCCTCGGACAGGTAACACCGGGGAGCTGTTTTTT. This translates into CASSPRTGNTGELFF.

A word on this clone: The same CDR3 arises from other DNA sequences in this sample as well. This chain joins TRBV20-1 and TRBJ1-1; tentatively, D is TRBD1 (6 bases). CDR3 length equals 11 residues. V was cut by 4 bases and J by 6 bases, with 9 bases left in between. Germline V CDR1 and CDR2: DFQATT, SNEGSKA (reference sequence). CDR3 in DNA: TGCAGTGCTAACAGGGTCTCTGAAGCTTTCTTT. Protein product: CSANRVSEAFF.

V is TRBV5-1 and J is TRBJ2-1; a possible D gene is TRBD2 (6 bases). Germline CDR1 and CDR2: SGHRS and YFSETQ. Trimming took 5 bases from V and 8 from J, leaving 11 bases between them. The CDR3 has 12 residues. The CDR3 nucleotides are TGCGCCAGCAGAACCGGGGAGGATGAGCAGTTCTTC. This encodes CASRTGEDEQFF.

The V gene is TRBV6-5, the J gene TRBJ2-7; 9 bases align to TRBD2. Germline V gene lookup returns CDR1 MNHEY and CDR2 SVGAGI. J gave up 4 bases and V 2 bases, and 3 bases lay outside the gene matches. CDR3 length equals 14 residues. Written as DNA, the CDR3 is TGTGCCAGCAGTTACCGCCTAGCGGGGTACGAGCAGTACTTC. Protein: CASSYRLAGYEQYF.

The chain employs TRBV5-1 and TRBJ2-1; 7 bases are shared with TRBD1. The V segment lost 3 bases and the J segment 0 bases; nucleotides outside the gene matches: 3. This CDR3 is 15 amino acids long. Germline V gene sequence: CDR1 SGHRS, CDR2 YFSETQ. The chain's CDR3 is CASSSGQTSYNEQFF. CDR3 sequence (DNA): TGCGCCAGCAGCTCGGGACAGACCTCCTACAATGAGCAGTTCTTC.

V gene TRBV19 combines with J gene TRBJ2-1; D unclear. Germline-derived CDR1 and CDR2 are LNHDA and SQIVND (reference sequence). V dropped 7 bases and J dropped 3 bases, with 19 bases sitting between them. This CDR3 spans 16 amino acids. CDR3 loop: CASTFRDNMLYNEQFF. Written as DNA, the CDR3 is TGTGCCAGTACATTCAGAGACAACATGCTCTACAATGAGCAGTTCTTC.

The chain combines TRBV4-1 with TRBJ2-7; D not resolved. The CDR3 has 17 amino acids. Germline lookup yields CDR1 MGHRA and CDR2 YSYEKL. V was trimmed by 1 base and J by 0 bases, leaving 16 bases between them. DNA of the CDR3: TGCGCCAGCAGCCAAGGAGGAGTGAGAGGAAGCTCCTACGAGCAGTACTTC. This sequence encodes CASSQGGVRGSSYEQYF.

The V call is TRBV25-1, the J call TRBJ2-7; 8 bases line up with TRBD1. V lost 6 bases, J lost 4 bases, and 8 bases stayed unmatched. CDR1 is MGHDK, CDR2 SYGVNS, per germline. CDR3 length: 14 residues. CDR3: CASSPWDRFYEQYF. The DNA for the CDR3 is TGTGCCAGCAGCCCCTGGGACAGGTTTTACGAGCAGTACTTC.

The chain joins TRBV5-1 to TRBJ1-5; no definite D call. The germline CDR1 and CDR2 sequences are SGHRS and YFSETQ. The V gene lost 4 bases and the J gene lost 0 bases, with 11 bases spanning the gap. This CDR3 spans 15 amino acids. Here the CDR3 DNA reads TGCGCCAGCAGCCCGACTGGATATAGCAATCAGCCCCAGCATTTT. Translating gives CASSPTGYSNQPQHF. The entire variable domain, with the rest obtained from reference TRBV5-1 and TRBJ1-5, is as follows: KAGVTQTPRYLIKTRGQQVTLSCSPISGHRSVSWYQQTPGQGLQFLFEYFSETQRNKGNFPGRFSGRQFSNSRSEMNVSTLELGDSALYLCASSPTGYSNQPQHFGDGTRLSIL.

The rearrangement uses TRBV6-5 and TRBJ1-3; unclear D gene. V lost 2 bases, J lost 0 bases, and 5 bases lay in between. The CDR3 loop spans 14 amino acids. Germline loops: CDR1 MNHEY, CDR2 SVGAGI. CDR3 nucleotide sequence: TGTGCCAGCAGTTACGCCTACTCTGGAAACACCATATATTTT. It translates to CASSYAYSGNTIYF.

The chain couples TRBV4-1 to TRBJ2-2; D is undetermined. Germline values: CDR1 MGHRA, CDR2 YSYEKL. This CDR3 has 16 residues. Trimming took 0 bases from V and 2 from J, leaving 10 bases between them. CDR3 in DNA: TGCGCCAGCAGCCAAGATGTCGGGTCCAACACCGGGGAGCTGTTTTTT. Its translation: CASSQDVGSNTGELFF.

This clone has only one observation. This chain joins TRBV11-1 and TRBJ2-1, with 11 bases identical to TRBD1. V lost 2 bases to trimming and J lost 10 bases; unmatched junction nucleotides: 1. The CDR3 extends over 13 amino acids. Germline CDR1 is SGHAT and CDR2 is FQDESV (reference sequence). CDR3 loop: CASSLRTGGEQFF. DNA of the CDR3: TGTGCCAGCAGCTTAAGGACAGGGGGCGAGCAGTTCTTC.

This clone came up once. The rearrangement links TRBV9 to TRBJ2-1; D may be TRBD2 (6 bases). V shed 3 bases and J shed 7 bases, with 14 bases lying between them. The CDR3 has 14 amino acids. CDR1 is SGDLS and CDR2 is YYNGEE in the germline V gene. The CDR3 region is CASSGRGMPNEQFF. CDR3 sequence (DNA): TGTGCCAGCAGCGGACGGGGGATGCCAAATGAGCAGTTCTTC.

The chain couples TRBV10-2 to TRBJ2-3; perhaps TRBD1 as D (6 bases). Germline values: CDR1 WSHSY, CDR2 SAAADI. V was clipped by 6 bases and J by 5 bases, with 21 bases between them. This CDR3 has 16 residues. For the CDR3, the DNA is TGCGCCAGCAGATCAGGGACATTCTCCACCGGAGATACGCAGTATTTT. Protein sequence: CASRSGTFSTGDTQYF.

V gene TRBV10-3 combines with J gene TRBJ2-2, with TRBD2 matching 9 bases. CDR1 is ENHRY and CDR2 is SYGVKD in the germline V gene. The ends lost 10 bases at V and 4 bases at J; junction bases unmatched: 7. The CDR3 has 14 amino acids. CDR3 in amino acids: CATQAGGPTGELFF. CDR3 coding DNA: TGTGCCACCCAAGCGGGGGGCCCCACCGGGGAGCTGTTTTTT.

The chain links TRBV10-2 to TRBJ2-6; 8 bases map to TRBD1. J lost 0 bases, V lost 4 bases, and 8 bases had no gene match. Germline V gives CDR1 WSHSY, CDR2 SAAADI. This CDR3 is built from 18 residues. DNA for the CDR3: TGCGCCAGCAGTGGAAACCCGACAGGGGTCTCTGGGGCCAACGTCCTGACTTTC. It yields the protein CASSGNPTGVSGANVLTF.

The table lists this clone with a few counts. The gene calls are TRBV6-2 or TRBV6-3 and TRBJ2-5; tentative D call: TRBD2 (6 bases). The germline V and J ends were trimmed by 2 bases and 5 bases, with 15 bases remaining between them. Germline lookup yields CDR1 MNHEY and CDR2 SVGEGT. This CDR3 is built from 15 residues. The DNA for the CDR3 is TGTGCCAGCAGTTACGGGAGGAGGGTAGGTGAGACCCAGTACTTC. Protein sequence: CASSYGRRVGETQYF.

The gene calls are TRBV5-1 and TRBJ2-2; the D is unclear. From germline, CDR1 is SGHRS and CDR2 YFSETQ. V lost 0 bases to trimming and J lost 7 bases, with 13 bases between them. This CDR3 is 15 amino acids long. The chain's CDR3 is CASSLGLPLGGELFF. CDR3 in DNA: TGCGCCAGCAGCTTGGGACTGCCCTTGGGCGGGGAGCTGTTTTTT.